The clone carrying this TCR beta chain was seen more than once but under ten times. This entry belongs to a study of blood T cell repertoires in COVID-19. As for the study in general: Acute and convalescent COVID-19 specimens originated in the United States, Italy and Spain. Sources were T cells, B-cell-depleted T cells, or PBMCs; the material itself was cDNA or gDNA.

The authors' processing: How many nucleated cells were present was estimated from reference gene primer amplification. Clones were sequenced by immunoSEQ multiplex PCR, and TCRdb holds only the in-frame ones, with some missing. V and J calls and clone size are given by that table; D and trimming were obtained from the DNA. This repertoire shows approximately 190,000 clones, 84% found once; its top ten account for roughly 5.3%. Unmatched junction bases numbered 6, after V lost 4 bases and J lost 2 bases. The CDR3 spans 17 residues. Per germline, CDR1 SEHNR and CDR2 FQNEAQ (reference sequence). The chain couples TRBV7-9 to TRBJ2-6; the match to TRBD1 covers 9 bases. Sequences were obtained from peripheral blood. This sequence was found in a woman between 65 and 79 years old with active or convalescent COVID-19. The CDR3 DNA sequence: TGTGCCAGCAGCTCGGGACAGGGTCGGGCTGGGGCCAACGTCCTGACTTTC. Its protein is CASSSGQGRAGANVLTF.